The 30 T cell receptor beta chains reported below all come from one sample, sequenced in a study of cytomegalovirus exposure and HLA in healthy donors. The method was immunoSEQ multiplex PCR; TCRdb's version includes in-frame clones alone and lacks a portion of them. The sample comprises about 190,000 clones, approximately 80% of which are singletons, and about 7% rests with the top ten. The sequencing sample was made of PBMCs. The receptors stem from a man between 18 and 29 years old in good health and CMV-seropositive.

The rearrangement uses TRBV5-1 and TRBJ2-7, with a tentative D call TRBD1 (5 bases). The CDR3 extends over 14 amino acids. CDR1 and CDR2 from the germline V gene are SGHRS and YFSETQ. V was trimmed by 2 bases and J by 5 bases, leaving 14 bases between them. The CDR3 region is CASSFQGGWDEQYF. DNA for the CDR3: TGCGCCAGCAGCTTTCAGGGTGGGTGGGACGAGCAGTACTTC.

This chain uses TRBV29-1 with TRBJ2-7; 8 bases agree with TRBD2. Germline assignment: CDR1 SQVTM and CDR2 ANQGSEA. J gave up 1 base and V 7 bases, and 0 bases lay outside the gene matches. The CDR3 length is 11 residues. CDR3 DNA sequence: TGCAGCGCGGGGGGGTCCTACGAGCAGTACTTC. Translated, it gives CSAGGSYEQYF.

The V and J genes are TRBV5-1 and TRBJ1-1; possible D gene TRBD1, 6 bases. The ends were cut back, 3 bases at V and 5 bases at J, with 23 bases in the middle. This CDR3 is built from 17 residues. The germline V gene encodes CDR1 SGHRS and CDR2 YFSETQ. The CDR3 spells CASSSSTGIGRMTEAFF. In DNA form, the CDR3 reads TGCGCCAGCAGCTCGTCGACAGGCATAGGACGTATGACTGAAGCTTTCTTT.

The rearrangement links TRBV19 to TRBJ2-7; 7 bases are shared with TRBD1. V dropped 6 bases and J dropped 3; count of bases not matched to a gene: 2. Germline V CDR1 and CDR2: LNHDA, SQIVND (reference sequence). This CDR3 contains 12 residues. CDR3 amino acids: CASRTGNYEQYF. The DNA of the CDR3 is TGTGCCAGTAGGACAGGGAACTACGAGCAGTACTTC.

The V call is TRBV19, the J call TRBJ2-7; 8 bases line up with TRBD1. The germline gives CDR1 LNHDA, CDR2 SQIVND (reference sequence). CDR3 size: 14 residues. Germline trimming cut 3 bases from V and 2 bases from J; bases unmatched to any gene: 3. CDR3 sequence: CASSIDRGTYEQYF. DNA for the CDR3: TGTGCCAGTAGTATCGACAGGGGTACCTACGAGCAGTACTTC.

This rearrangement joins TRBV9 to TRBJ2-2, with D hard to call. This CDR3 has 14 amino acids. With 0 bases removed from V and 6 bases from J, the gap between germline ends came to 9 bases. From germline, CDR1 is SGDLS and CDR2 YYNGEE. CDR3 nucleotide sequence: TGTGCCAGCAGCGTAGTTGGAGTTGCCGGGGAGCTGTTTTTT. It translates to CASSVVGVAGELFF.

V usage is TRBV27 and J usage is TRBJ2-7; D might be TRBD2 (6 bases). Germline V lookup: CDR1 MNHEY, CDR2 SMNVEV (reference sequence). This CDR3 comprises 15 residues. The V end was cut by 9 bases, the J end by 7 bases, with 25 bases between. CDR3 loop: CASATIAGRLREQYF. The CDR3 DNA sequence: TGTGCCAGTGCCACCATCGCCGGGAGACTACGAGAGCAGTACTTC.

This clone was recorded a few times. CDR3 in amino acids: CASSETGGGQETQYF. The CDR3 DNA reads as TGTGCCAGCAGTGAAACCGGGGGTGGCCAAGAGACCCAGTACTTC. The rearrangement uses TRBV6-4 and TRBJ2-5; a weak D match, TRBD2 (6 bases). The CDR3 contains 15 residues. CDR1 is MRHNA and CDR2 is SNTAGT in the germline V gene. V was trimmed by 3 bases and J by 1 base, leaving 12 bases between them.

The rearrangement joins TRBV7-9 to TRBJ1-1; TRBD1 might be the D (5 bases). The V gene's germline CDR1 is SEHNR and CDR2 FQNEAQ (reference sequence). This CDR3 is built from 11 residues. V dropped 8 bases and J dropped 6 bases, with 10 bases sitting between them. For the CDR3, the DNA is TGTGCCAGCGGGGCCGCCGCTGAAGCTTTCTTT. Translated: CASGAAAEAFF.

The rearrangement joins TRBV28 to TRBJ1-2, with a possible D match to TRBD1 (6 bases). The CDR3 sequence is 15 residues long. V lost 5 bases to trimming and J lost 8 bases, with 21 bases between them. Germline assignment: CDR1 MDHEN and CDR2 SYDVKM. DNA for the CDR3: TGTGCCAGCAGTCCAAAGAGACGGGAACAGGGCGGCTACACCTTC. Protein sequence: CASSPKRREQGGYTF.

V and J are TRBV6-5 and TRBJ2-1, with a tentative D call TRBD2 (7 bases). The CDR3 consists of 15 residues. V lost 4 bases, J lost 7 bases, and 17 bases lay in between. Germline assignment: CDR1 MNHEY and CDR2 SVGAGI. Written as DNA, the CDR3 is TGTGCCAGCAGTTCCGCGGAGGGGGGGCGTAATGAGCAGTTCTTC. Protein sequence: CASSSAEGGRNEQFF.

The V and J genes are TRBV29-1 and TRBJ2-3; D remains unclear. This CDR3 is 12 amino acids long. Per the germline V gene, CDR1 is SQVTM and CDR2 is ANQGSEA. V shed 5 bases and J shed 1 base, with 7 bases lying between them. Written as DNA, the CDR3 is TGCAGCGTTTCCGAGGGCACAGATACGCAGTATTTT. Translation gives CSVSEGTDTQYF.

The sample holds one count of this clone. The V gene is TRBV27, the J gene TRBJ1-5, with 8 bases matching TRBD1. The V segment lost 10 bases and the J segment 3 bases; nucleotides outside the gene matches: 11. The CDR3 is made up of 15 amino acids. Germline V gives CDR1 MNHEY, CDR2 SMNVEV (reference sequence). DNA for the CDR3: TGTGCCACTCGACCGCGACAGGGGAACAATCAGCCCCAGCATTTT. Translating gives CATRPRQGNNQPQHF.

V usage is TRBV5-4 and J usage is TRBJ2-5; D is possibly TRBD2 (6 bases). V shed 0 bases and J shed 2 bases, with 17 bases lying between them. This CDR3 comprises 17 residues. Germline CDR1 reads SGHNT; CDR2 reads YYREEE (reference sequence). CDR3 sequence (DNA): TGTGCCAGCAGCTTGGCCCTCGGTGGGGGGAAGCAAGAGACCCAGTACTTC. It specifies CASSLALGGGKQETQYF.

V is TRBV19 and J is TRBJ1-1; no definite D call. Looked up from germline, CDR1 is LNHDA and CDR2 is SQIVND (reference sequence). V lost 3 bases and J lost 1, with 6 bases in between. The CDR3 loop spans 13 amino acids. The CDR3 loop is CASSIDKNTEAFF. The DNA for the CDR3 is TGTGCCAGTAGTATCGACAAGAACACTGAAGCTTTCTTT.

This chain connects TRBV25-1 to TRBJ1-5; tentatively, D is TRBD1 (6 bases). V shed 2 bases and J shed 5 bases, with 13 bases lying between them. CDR3 length equals 15 residues. The germline V gene has CDR1 MGHDK and CDR2 SYGVNS. The CDR3 loop is CASSEGGADYQPQHF. The CDR3 region has the DNA TGTGCCAGCAGTGAAGGGGGGGCGGATTATCAGCCCCAGCATTTT.

J is TRBJ2-1 and V is TRBV27; 12 bases agree with TRBD2. Germline assignment: CDR1 MNHEY and CDR2 SMNVEV (reference sequence). V was pared by 4 bases and J by 7 bases, with 8 bases of the junction left unmatched. The CDR3 covers 16 residues. CDR3 nucleotides: TGTGCCAGCAGTTCAAGGACTAGCGGGAAAAGGAATGAGCAGTTCTTC. This gives the protein CASSSRTSGKRNEQFF.

The chain uses TRBV28 and TRBJ2-1; D not resolved. Trimming shortened V by 5 bases and J by 9 bases, and 5 bases separated the two germline ends. CDR3 length equals 10 residues. Germline values: CDR1 MDHEN, CDR2 SYDVKM. For the CDR3, the DNA is TGTGCCAGCAGTACTACTGAGCAGTTCTTC. It yields the protein CASSTTEQFF.

Remarks on this clone: The identical CDR3 is also encoded by other nucleotide sequences in the sample. The chain is built from TRBV19 and TRBJ1-5; D is undetermined. Between the trimmed V and J ends, which lost 3 bases and 0 bases, there was a span of 6 bases. The germline V gene encodes CDR1 LNHDA and CDR2 SQIVND (reference sequence). CDR3 size: 14 residues. This CDR3 is CASSIEGSNQPQHF. For the CDR3, the DNA is TGTGCCAGTAGTATCGAGGGTAGCAATCAGCCCCAGCATTTT.

The rearrangement joins TRBV9 to TRBJ2-5; D may be TRBD1 (5 bases). CDR1 and CDR2 from the germline V gene are SGDLS and YYNGEE. V was clipped by 3 bases and J by 2 bases, with 14 bases between them. The CDR3 has 15 residues. The CDR3 region has the DNA TGTGCCAGCAGCGCGGAACTTAGACAGCAAGAGACCCAGTACTTC. The encoded protein is CASSAELRQQETQYF.

This sequence joins TRBV5-6 and TRBJ1-5, with D possibly TRBD1 on 5 matching bases. V lost 1 base, J lost 6 bases, and 8 bases lay in between. Germline V gene sequence: CDR1 SGHDT, CDR2 YYEEEE. This CDR3 is built from 13 residues. The CDR3: CASSLPGGQPQHF. CDR3 bases: TGTGCCAGCAGCTTGCCGGGGGGTCAGCCCCAGCATTTT.

This CDR3 is CAWSMGYGAKGNEQFF. The CDR3 nucleotides read TGTGCCTGGAGTATGGGTTATGGGGCCAAGGGGAATGAGCAGTTCTTC. This chain joins TRBV30 and TRBJ2-1, with TRBD1 as a possible D gene (5 bases). The CDR3 sequence is 16 residues long. The V end was cut by 2 bases, the J end by 7 bases, with 21 bases between. The germline V gene encodes CDR1 GTSNPN and CDR2 SVGIG (reference sequence).

The V call is TRBV21-1, the J call TRBJ2-1; the table's TRBD2 call for D was not verified on the DNA. TRBV21-1 represents a pseudogene. CDR3 size: 15 residues. CDR3 bases: TGTGCCAGCAGCCCCCCGGGGAGTAGCCTGTATGAGCAGTTCTTC. Its protein is CASSPPGSSLYEQFF.

The rearrangement uses TRBV7-2 and TRBJ2-5, with D maybe TRBD2 (6 bases). V dropped 1 base and J dropped 4 bases, with 10 bases sitting between them. Per germline, CDR1 SGHTA and CDR2 FQGNSA. The CDR3 totals 14 residues. The CDR3 DNA is TGTGCCAGCAGCTTAGATCAAGCGGGAGAGACCCAGTACTTC. It is translated as CASSLDQAGETQYF.

The chain combines TRBV27 with TRBJ1-2, with D uncertain. Germline V gene data show CDR1 as MNHEY and CDR2 as SMNVEV (reference sequence). The V gene lost 3 bases and the J gene lost 8 bases, with 13 bases spanning the gap. The CDR3 is 13 amino acids. The CDR3 DNA is TGTGCCAGCAGTTTTCACTCCACGGGGGGCTACACCTTC. This codes for CASSFHSTGGYTF.

The CDR3 region is CASSLETGGNYEQYF. CDR3 nucleotides: TGTGCCAGCAGCTTAGAGACAGGGGGGAACTACGAGCAGTACTTC. V gene TRBV7-2 combines with J gene TRBJ2-7; 9 bases are shared with TRBD1. CDR3 length equals 15 residues. The V segment lost 1 base and the J segment 3 bases; nucleotides outside the gene matches: 4. Germline V lookup: CDR1 SGHTA, CDR2 FQGNSA. The full variable domain, rest sourced from reference TRBV7-2 and TRBJ2-7, is GAGVSQSPSNKVTEKGKDVELRCDPISGHTALYWYRQSLGQGLEFLIYFQGNSAPDKSGLPSDRFSAERTGGSVSTLTIQRTQQEDSAVYLCASSLETGGNYEQYFGPGTRLTVT.

The V and J genes are TRBV19 and TRBJ1-1, with D hard to call. This CDR3 is built from 14 residues. Per the germline V gene, CDR1 is LNHDA and CDR2 is SQIVND (reference sequence). With 1 base removed from V and 4 bases from J, the gap between germline ends came to 10 bases. This CDR3 is CASSIGGSATEAFF. CDR3 in DNA: TGTGCCAGTAGTATAGGAGGGTCGGCCACTGAAGCTTTCTTT.

The gene calls are TRBV19 and TRBJ2-7; 8 bases fit TRBD2. V shed 9 bases, J shed 3 bases, and the junction held 16 bases outside the gene matches. CDR3 length: 16 residues. Germline CDR1 LNHDA, CDR2 SQIVND (reference sequence). CDR3 region: CASSLEEAGGFYEQYF. The CDR3 coding sequence is TGTGCCAGCTCCCTCGAGGAGGCGGGAGGCTTCTACGAGCAGTACTTC. Based on the CDR3 plus reference TRBV19 and TRBJ2-7, the full variable domain is DGGITQSPKYLFRKEGQNVTLSCEQNLNHDAMYWYRQDPGQGLRLIYYSQIVNDFQKGDIAEGYSVSREKKESFPLTVTSAQKNPTAFYLCASSLEEAGGFYEQYFGPGTRLTVT.

The chain joins TRBV10-3 to TRBJ2-2; 7 bases are a match to TRBD2. This CDR3 has 14 amino acids. The germline V gene has CDR1 ENHRY and CDR2 SYGVKD. Germline trimming cut 11 bases from V and 7 bases from J; bases unmatched to any gene: 13. The CDR3 DNA follows: TGTGCCCAACGGGCGGGAGAGTCGGTCGGGGAGCTGTTTTTT. Amino acid sequence: CAQRAGESVGELFF.

The chain joins TRBV5-8 to TRBJ1-5; D not certain. V dropped 6 bases and J dropped 6 bases, with 16 bases sitting between them. This CDR3 is 14 amino acids long. Germline CDR1 and CDR2: SGHTS and YDEGEE. The CDR3 protein is CASTPLRAGQPQHF. The CDR3 coding sequence is TGTGCCAGCACCCCACTAAGGGCGGGTCAGCCCCAGCATTTT.